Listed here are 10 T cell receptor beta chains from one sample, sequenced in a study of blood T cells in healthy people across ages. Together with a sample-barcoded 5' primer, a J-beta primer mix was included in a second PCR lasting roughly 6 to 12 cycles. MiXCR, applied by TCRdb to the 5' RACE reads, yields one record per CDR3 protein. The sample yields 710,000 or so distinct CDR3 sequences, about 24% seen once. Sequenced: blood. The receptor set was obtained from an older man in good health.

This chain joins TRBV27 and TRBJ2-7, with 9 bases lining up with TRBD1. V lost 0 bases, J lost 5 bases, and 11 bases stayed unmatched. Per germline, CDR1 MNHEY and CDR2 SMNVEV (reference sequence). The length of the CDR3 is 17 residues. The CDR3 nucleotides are TGTGCCAGCAGTTTATCTTTCCCGGGGACAGGGAGCCACGAGCAGTACTTC. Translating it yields CASSLSFPGTGSHEQYF.

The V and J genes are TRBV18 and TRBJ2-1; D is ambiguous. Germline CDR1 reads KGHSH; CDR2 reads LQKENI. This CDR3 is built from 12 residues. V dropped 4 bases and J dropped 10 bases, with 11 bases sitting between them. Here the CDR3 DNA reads TGTGCCAGCTCACTATTAAATTGGGAGCAGTTCTTC. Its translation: CASSLLNWEQFF.

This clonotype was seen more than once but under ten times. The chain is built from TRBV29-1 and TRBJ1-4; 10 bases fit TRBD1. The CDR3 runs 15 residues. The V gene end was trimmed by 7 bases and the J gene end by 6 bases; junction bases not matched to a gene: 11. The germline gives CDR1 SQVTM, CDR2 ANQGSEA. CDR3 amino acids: CSAVDRGTIHEKLFF. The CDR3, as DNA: TGCAGCGCCGTGGACAGGGGGACTATTCATGAAAAACTGTTTTTT. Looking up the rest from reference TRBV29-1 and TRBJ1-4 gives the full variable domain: SAVISQKPSRDICQRGTSLTIQCQVDSQVTMMFWYRQQPGQSLTLIATANQGSEATYESGFVIDKFPISRPNLTFSTLTVSNMSPEDSSIYLCSAVDRGTIHEKLFFGSGTQLSVL.

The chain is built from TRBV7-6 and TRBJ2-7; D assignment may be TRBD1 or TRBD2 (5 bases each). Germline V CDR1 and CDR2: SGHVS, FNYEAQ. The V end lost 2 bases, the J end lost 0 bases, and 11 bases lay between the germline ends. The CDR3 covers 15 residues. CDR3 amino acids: CASSLISGPSYEQYF. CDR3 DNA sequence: TGTGCCAGCAGCTTAATTTCGGGACCCTCCTACGAGCAGTACTTC.

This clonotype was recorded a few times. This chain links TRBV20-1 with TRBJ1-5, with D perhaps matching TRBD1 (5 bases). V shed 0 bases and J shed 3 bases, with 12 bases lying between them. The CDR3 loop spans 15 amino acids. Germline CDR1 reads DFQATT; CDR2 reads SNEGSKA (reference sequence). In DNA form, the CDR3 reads TGCAGTGCTAGAGATTGGGACGGACCCAATCAGCCCCAGCATTTT. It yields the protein CSARDWDGPNQPQHF.

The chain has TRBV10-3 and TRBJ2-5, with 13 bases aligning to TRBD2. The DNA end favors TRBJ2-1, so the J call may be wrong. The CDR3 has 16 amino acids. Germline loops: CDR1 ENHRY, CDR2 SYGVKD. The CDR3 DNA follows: TGTGCCATCAGTGAGGGACTAGCGGGGGTGTACAATGAGCAGTTCTTC. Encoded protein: CAISEGLAGVYNEQFF.

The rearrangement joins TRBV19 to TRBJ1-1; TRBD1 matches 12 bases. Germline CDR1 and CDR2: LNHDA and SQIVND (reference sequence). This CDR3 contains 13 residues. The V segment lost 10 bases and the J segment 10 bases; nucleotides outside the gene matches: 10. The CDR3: CATRDRGLSGAFF. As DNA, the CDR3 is TGTGCCACAAGGGACAGGGGGCTATCGGGAGCTTTCTTT.

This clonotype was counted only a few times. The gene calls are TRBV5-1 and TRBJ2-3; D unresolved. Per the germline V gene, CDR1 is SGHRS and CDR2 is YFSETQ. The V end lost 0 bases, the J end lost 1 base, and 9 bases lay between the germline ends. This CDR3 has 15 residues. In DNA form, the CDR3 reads TGCGCCAGCAGCTTGGGGGCCTTTGGCACAGATACGCAGTATTTT. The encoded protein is CASSLGAFGTDTQYF. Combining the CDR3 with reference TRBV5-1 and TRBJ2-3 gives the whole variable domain KAGVTQTPRYLIKTRGQQVTLSCSPISGHRSVSWYQQTPGQGLQFLFEYFSETQRNKGNFPGRFSGRQFSNSRSEMNVSTLELGDSALYLCASSLGAFGTDTQYFGPGTRLTVL.

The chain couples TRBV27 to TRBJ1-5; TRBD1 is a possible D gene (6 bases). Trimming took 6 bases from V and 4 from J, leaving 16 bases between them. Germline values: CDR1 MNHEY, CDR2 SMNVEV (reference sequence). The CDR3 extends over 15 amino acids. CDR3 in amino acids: CASRPLGRGNQPQHF. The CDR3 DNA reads TGTGCCAGCAGACCCCTGGGCAGGGGAAATCAGCCCCAGCATTTT.

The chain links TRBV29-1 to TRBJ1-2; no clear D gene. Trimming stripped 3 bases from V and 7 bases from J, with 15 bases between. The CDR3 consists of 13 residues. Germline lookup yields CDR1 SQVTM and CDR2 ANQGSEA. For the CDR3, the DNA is TGCAGCGTTGAGGCCATGAGACTGGGTGGCTACACCTTC. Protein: CSVEAMRLGGYTF. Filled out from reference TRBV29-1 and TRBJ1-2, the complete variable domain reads SAVISQKPSRDICQRGTSLTIQCQVDSQVTMMFWYRQQPGQSLTLIATANQGSEATYESGFVIDKFPISRPNLTFSTLTVSNMSPEDSSIYLCSVEAMRLGGYTFGSGTRLTVV.